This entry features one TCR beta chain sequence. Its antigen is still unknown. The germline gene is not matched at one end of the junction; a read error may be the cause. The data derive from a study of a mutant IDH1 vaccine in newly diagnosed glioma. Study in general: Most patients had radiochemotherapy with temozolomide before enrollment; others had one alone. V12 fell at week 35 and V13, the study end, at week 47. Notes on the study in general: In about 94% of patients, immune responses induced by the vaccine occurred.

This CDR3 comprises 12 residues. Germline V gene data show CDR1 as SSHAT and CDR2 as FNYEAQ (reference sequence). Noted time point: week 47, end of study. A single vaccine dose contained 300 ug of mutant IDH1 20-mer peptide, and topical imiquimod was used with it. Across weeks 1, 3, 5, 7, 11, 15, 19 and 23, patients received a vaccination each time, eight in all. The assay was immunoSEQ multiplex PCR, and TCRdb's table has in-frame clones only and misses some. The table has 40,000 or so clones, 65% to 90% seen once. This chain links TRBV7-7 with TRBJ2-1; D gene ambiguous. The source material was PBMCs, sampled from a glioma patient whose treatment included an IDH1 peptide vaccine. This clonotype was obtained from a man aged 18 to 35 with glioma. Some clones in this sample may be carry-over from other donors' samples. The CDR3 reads CASSSDLGSLFF. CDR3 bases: TGTGCTAGCAGCTCGGACCTGGGTAGCCTGTTCTTC.